The 19 T cell receptor beta chains given below trace back to one sample, sequenced in a study of blood T cell repertoires in COVID-19. The assay was immunoSEQ multiplex PCR, and TCRdb's table has in-frame clones only and misses some. Among 150,000 to 200,000 clones, around 90% were seen once, and the ten largest hold about 2.6%. Sequencing input: peripheral blood. These receptors were obtained from a man aged 60 to 75 with acute or convalescent COVID-19.

This clone was counted a few times. The chain recombines TRBV6-1 with TRBJ2-1, with 9 bases aligning to TRBD1. Germline CDR1 reads MNHNS; CDR2 reads SASEGT. The CDR3 is made up of 17 amino acids. Unmatched junction bases numbered 7, after V lost 3 bases and J lost 1 base. CDR3 region: CASSDRPDRGSYNEQFF. CDR3 coding DNA: TGTGCCAGCAGTGACCGCCCTGACAGGGGGTCCTACAATGAGCAGTTCTTC.

V is TRBV19 and J is TRBJ1-2; D is unresolved. CDR1 LNHDA and CDR2 SQIVND come from the germline V gene (reference sequence). V was trimmed by 3 bases and J by 6 bases, leaving 11 bases between them. The CDR3 is 13 residues long. The CDR3 is CASSISQSDGYTF. CDR3 sequence (DNA): TGTGCCAGTAGTATTTCCCAGAGCGATGGCTACACCTTC.

V and J are TRBV7-9 and TRBJ2-3; perhaps TRBD2 as D (6 bases). Germline V gives CDR1 SEHNR, CDR2 FQNEAQ (reference sequence). Deletions cut 3 bases from V and 6 bases from J, with 10 bases between. The CDR3 has 13 residues. The CDR3, as DNA: TGTGCCAGCAGCTTTTCGGGAGTGGATACGCAGTATTTT. This gives the protein CASSFSGVDTQYF.

J is TRBJ1-5 and V is TRBV6-2 or TRBV6-3, with D possibly TRBD1 on 5 matching bases. Trimming took 4 bases from V and 2 from J, leaving 15 bases between them. This CDR3 contains 16 residues. Germline V gives CDR1 MNHEY, CDR2 SVGEGT. The CDR3 DNA reads as TGTGCCAGCAGTTCGGGGAGGGGAAGTGGCAATCAGCCCCAGCATTTT. Translated, it gives CASSSGRGSGNQPQHF.

The chain joins TRBV3-1 (or the pseudogene TRBV3-2) to TRBJ2-4, with 8 positions matching TRBD2. This CDR3 is 14 amino acids long. V lost 4 bases and J lost 8; bases outside the gene matches: 7. The germline CDR1 and CDR2 sequences are LGHDT and YNNKEL (reference sequence). The CDR3 protein is CASSRSGVSDIQYF. CDR3 coding DNA: TGTGCCAGCAGCCGTAGCGGGGTGTCGGACATTCAGTACTTC.

The gene calls are TRBV5-1 and TRBJ1-5, with 9 bases identical to TRBD1. There are 15 residues in the CDR3. V gave up 0 bases and J gave up 7 bases; unmatched junction bases: 5. Germline V gives CDR1 SGHRS, CDR2 YFSETQ. In DNA form, the CDR3 reads TGCGCCAGCAGCTTGGTCACAGGGGGCGGCCAGCCCCAGCATTTT. This translates into CASSLVTGGGQPQHF. Looking up the rest from reference TRBV5-1 and TRBJ1-5 gives the full variable domain: KAGVTQTPRYLIKTRGQQVTLSCSPISGHRSVSWYQQTPGQGLQFLFEYFSETQRNKGNFPGRFSGRQFSNSRSEMNVSTLELGDSALYLCASSLVTGGGQPQHFGDGTRLSIL.

V usage is TRBV29-1 and J usage is TRBJ1-5; D is uncertain. This CDR3 is built from 14 residues. V was clipped by 4 bases and J by 3 bases, with 13 bases between them. The germline gives CDR1 SQVTM, CDR2 ANQGSEA. The CDR3 DNA reads as TGCAGCGTTGTTCCCCGAGGAAACAATCAGCCCCAGCATTTT. This encodes CSVVPRGNNQPQHF.

This rearrangement joins TRBV6-5 to TRBJ1-2; 10 bases are shared with TRBD1. The CDR3 is 13 residues long. V lost 8 bases, J lost 6 bases, and 6 bases stayed unmatched. CDR1 is MNHEY, CDR2 SVGAGI, per germline. The CDR3: CASDRGLINGYTF. The CDR3 DNA follows: TGTGCCAGCGACAGGGGGCTGATCAATGGCTACACCTTC.

The genes are TRBV7-9 and TRBJ2-5; a weak D match, TRBD2 (5 bases). CDR3 size: 15 residues. Trimming removed 1 base from V and 5 bases from J, with 14 bases in between. The germline gives CDR1 SEHNR, CDR2 FQNEAQ (reference sequence). The DNA for the CDR3 is TGTGCCAGCAGCTTAGGAGGGCTTGGCCTGGAGACCCAGTACTTC. Its translation is CASSLGGLGLETQYF.

The V call is TRBV19, the J call TRBJ2-7; D might be TRBD1 (6 bases). Germline V gives CDR1 LNHDA, CDR2 SQIVND (reference sequence). CDR3 length equals 13 residues. V lost 5 bases and J 3 bases, leaving 11 bases between the germline ends. This chain's CDR3 is CASSLGTLYEQYF. The CDR3 bases are TGTGCCAGTAGTCTTGGGACACTCTACGAGCAGTACTTC.

The V and J genes are TRBV27 and TRBJ1-2; a possible D gene is TRBD1 (6 bases). Trimming removed 3 bases at V and 6 bases at J, with 8 bases between. The CDR3 covers 12 residues. The germline V gene encodes CDR1 MNHEY and CDR2 SMNVEV (reference sequence). In DNA form, the CDR3 reads TGTGCCAGCAGTTTCAGGGGAGATGGCTACACCTTC. This encodes CASSFRGDGYTF.

This rearrangement joins TRBV19 to TRBJ1-4; 7 bases are a match to TRBD1. The length of the CDR3 is 13 residues. The germline CDR1 and CDR2 sequences are LNHDA and SQIVND (reference sequence). The junction had 6 bases not matched to a gene; V was cut back by 6 bases and J by 8 bases. The CDR3 DNA is TGTGCCAGTAGGAGGGACAGAGACGAAAAACTGTTTTTT. Its translation is CASRRDRDEKLFF.

This clone was found a few times. The rearrangement joins TRBV3-1 (or the pseudogene TRBV3-2) to TRBJ1-1, with unresolved D. The CDR3 is 16 amino acids. V gave up 0 bases and J gave up 4 bases, with 15 bases separating them. Germline values: CDR1 LGHDT, CDR2 YNNKEL (reference sequence). DNA of the CDR3: TGTGCCAGCAGCCAAGAGTTGGCGGGTTTTGTCACTGAAGCTTTCTTT. Its protein is CASSQELAGFVTEAFF.

This chain uses TRBV6-5 with TRBJ1-6; TRBD1 aligns across 7 bases. The CDR3 runs to 15 residues. V dropped 7 bases and J dropped 5; count of bases not matched to a gene: 8. The germline CDR1 and CDR2 sequences are MNHEY and SVGAGI. This CDR3 reads CASTPRTGNNSPLHF. DNA for the CDR3: TGTGCCAGCACCCCTAGGACAGGCAATAATTCACCCCTCCACTTT.

This clone was counted once. This chain uses TRBV28 with TRBJ1-5; 9 nucleotides align to TRBD1. The trim removed 2 bases at V and 6 bases at J, leaving 11 bases unmatched. This CDR3 has 17 amino acids. Germline lookup yields CDR1 MDHEN and CDR2 SYDVKM. The CDR3 is CASSLRAGTGKTQPQHF. The DNA of the CDR3 is TGTGCCAGCAGTTTAAGGGCCGGGACAGGGAAAACTCAGCCCCAGCATTTT.

The rearrangement joins TRBV12-3 or TRBV12-4 to TRBJ1-1; tentatively, D is TRBD1 (6 bases). The CDR3 contains 12 residues. V lost 6 bases, J lost 12 bases, and 17 bases lay in between. CDR3 in DNA: TGTGCCAGCAGCCACCTACAGGGCAGGTCTTTCTTT. Its translation is CASSHLQGRSFF.

The rearrangement uses TRBV5-1 and TRBJ2-3; maybe TRBD2 (6 bases). V dropped 4 bases and J dropped 2 bases, with 17 bases sitting between them. This CDR3 is built from 16 residues. Per germline, CDR1 SGHRS and CDR2 YFSETQ. This CDR3 is CASSLLDGGITDTQYF. CDR3 nucleotide sequence: TGCGCCAGCAGCCTATTGGATGGGGGGATCACAGATACGCAGTATTTT.

The rearrangement joins TRBV2 to TRBJ2-7, with 9 positions matching TRBD1. Trimming cost V 5 bases and J 4 bases; bases outside gene matches: 3. Germline-derived CDR1 and CDR2 are SNHLY and FYNNEI. The CDR3 length is 13 residues. The CDR3 region is CASSSGQGYEQYF. In DNA form, the CDR3 reads TGTGCCAGCAGTTCGGGACAGGGTTACGAGCAGTACTTC. The whole variable domain, filled in from reference TRBV2 and TRBJ2-7, reads EPEVTQTPSHQVTQMGQEVILRCVPISNHLYFYWYRQILGQKVEFLVSFYNNEISEKSEIFDDQFSVERPDGSNFTLKIRSTKLEDSAMYFCASSSGQGYEQYFGPGTRLTVT.

J is TRBJ1-5 and V is TRBV7-2; 10 bases map to TRBD1. CDR3 size: 14 residues. V shed 5 bases, J shed 5 bases, and the junction held 3 bases outside the gene matches. The V gene's germline CDR1 is SGHTA and CDR2 FQGNSA. This CDR3 is CASSTDRGDQPQHF. The DNA of the CDR3 is TGTGCCAGCAGCACGGACAGGGGGGATCAGCCCCAGCATTTT.